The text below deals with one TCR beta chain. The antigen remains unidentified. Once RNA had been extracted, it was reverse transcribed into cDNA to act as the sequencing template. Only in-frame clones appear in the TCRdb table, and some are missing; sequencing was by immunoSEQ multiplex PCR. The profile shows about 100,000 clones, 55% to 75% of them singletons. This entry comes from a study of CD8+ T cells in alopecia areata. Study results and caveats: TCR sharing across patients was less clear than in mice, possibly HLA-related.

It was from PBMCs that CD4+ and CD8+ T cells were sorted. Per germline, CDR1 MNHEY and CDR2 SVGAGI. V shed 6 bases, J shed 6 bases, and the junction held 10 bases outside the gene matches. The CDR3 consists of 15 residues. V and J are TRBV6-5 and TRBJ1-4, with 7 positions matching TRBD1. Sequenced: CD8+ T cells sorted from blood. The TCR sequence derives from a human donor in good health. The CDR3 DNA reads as TGTGCCAGCAGGATCAACAGGGGTCCCCATGAAAAACTGTTTTTT. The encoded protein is CASRINRGPHEKLFF.